The 30 T cell receptor beta chains presented below share a single source sample, sequenced in a study of blood T cell repertoires in COVID-19. Produced via immunoSEQ multiplex PCR; TCRdb's table is partial and in-frame only. This repertoire shows tens of thousands of clones, around 84% found once; its top ten account for approximately 4.5%. The sample comprised peripheral blood. The receptors here all came from a man aged 45-65 years with active COVID-19.

V usage is TRBV6-5 and J usage is TRBJ2-5, with 8 bases aligning to TRBD2. Germline lookup yields CDR1 MNHEY and CDR2 SVGAGI. J gave up 4 bases and V 6 bases, and 7 bases lay outside the gene matches. This CDR3 is 14 amino acids long. The CDR3 sequence: CASRLSGGAETQYF. The DNA of the CDR3 is TGTGCCAGCAGGTTGTCGGGGGGGGCAGAGACCCAGTACTTC.

The rearrangement links TRBV6-2 or TRBV6-3 to TRBJ2-1, with a possible D match to TRBD2 (5 bases). Trimming stripped 4 bases from V and 3 bases from J, with 7 bases between. This CDR3 region has 13 residues. Germline V CDR1 and CDR2: MNHEY, SVGEGT. Written as DNA, the CDR3 is TGTGCCAGCAGTTTTGGACTCTACAATGAGCAGTTCTTC. It encodes CASSFGLYNEQFF.

The chain couples TRBV6-5 to TRBJ1-6; D may be TRBD1 (5 bases). Germline lookup yields CDR1 MNHEY and CDR2 SVGAGI. CDR3 size: 15 residues. Trimming pared 1 base from V and 7 bases from J, leaving 11 bases between. The CDR3 bases are TGTGCCAGCAGTTACTACAGGAGTGGGAATTCACCCCTCCACTTT. It encodes CASSYYRSGNSPLHF.

J is TRBJ1-2 and V is TRBV7-9; no clear D. The V gene lost 5 bases and the J gene lost 0 bases, with 13 bases spanning the gap. The CDR3 sequence is 15 residues long. Germline V lookup: CDR1 SEHNR, CDR2 FQNEAQ (reference sequence). The CDR3 DNA follows: TGTGCCAGCAGCCCCAGACAACGTTCTAACTATGGCTACACCTTC. Its protein is CASSPRQRSNYGYTF. Combining the CDR3 with reference TRBV7-9 and TRBJ1-2 gives the whole variable domain DTGVSQNPRHKITKRGQNVTFRCDPISEHNRLYWYRQTLGQGPEFLTYFQNEAQLEKSRLLSDRFSAERPKGSFSTLEIQRTEQGDSAMYLCASSPRQRSNYGYTFGSGTRLTVV.

V gene TRBV7-9 combines with J gene TRBJ2-3; 8 bases match TRBD2. J lost 2 bases, V lost 4 bases, and 2 bases had no gene match. Germline values: CDR1 SEHNR, CDR2 FQNEAQ (reference sequence). CDR3 length equals 14 residues. The CDR3 DNA reads TGTGCCAGCAGCTCTAGCGGGTCCACAGATACGCAGTATTTT. Protein: CASSSSGSTDTQYF.

V gene TRBV7-8 combines with J gene TRBJ1-3, with D unresolved. Germline V gives CDR1 SGHVS, CDR2 FQNEAQ. This CDR3 has 16 amino acids. V was shortened by 1 base and J by 9 bases, with 19 bases between the two germline ends. This CDR3 reads CASSLGWGSEGGTIYF. The CDR3 nucleotides are TGTGCCAGCAGCTTAGGGTGGGGTTCTGAGGGTGGCACCATATATTTT.

The chain uses TRBV6-1 and TRBJ2-7; 9 positions match TRBD1. CDR1 is MNHNS, CDR2 SASEGT, per germline. The CDR3 extends over 15 amino acids. The V segment lost 2 bases and the J segment 7 bases; nucleotides outside the gene matches: 9. The CDR3 DNA is TGTGCCAGCAGTGAAACCGGGACAGGGCTTTGGGAGCAGTACTTC. It translates to CASSETGTGLWEQYF.

This chain links TRBV12-3 or TRBV12-4 with TRBJ1-2; no clear D gene. V lost 3 bases, J lost 11 bases, and 4 bases lay in between. This CDR3 is 9 amino acids long. CDR3 sequence reads: CASSFPYTF. CDR3 DNA: TGTGCCAGCAGTTTTCCGTACACCTTC.

The V and J genes are TRBV5-1 and TRBJ2-1; the match to TRBD2 covers 15 bases. This CDR3 spans 17 amino acids. With 1 base clipped from V and 4 bases from J, the junction kept 3 bases outside the gene matches. Germline CDR1 and CDR2: SGHRS and YFSETQ. DNA for the CDR3: TGCGCCAGCAGCTTGCGGGGACTAGCGGGGGGATACAATGAGCAGTTCTTC. Translated, it gives CASSLRGLAGGYNEQFF.

The chain links TRBV12-3 or TRBV12-4 to TRBJ1-4; D is ambiguous. CDR3 length equals 13 residues. Trimming took off 6 bases at V and 8 bases at J, with 13 bases between the two ends. The CDR3, as DNA: TGTGCCAGCAGCCTAGGATTCGAGGAAAAACTGTTTTTT. Amino acid sequence: CASSLGFEEKLFF.

This clone was counted once. The chain employs TRBV21-1 and TRBJ2-5; the table calls TRBD2, which could not be checked here. TRBV21-1 is a documented pseudogene. The CDR3 is 15 amino acids. This chain's CDR3 is CASSKGVAVRETQYF. The DNA for the CDR3 is TGTGCCAGCAGCAAAGGGGTGGCGGTAAGAGAGACCCAGTACTTC.

This rearrangement joins TRBV9 to TRBJ2-1; D is perhaps TRBD2 (5 bases). CDR1 and CDR2 from the germline V gene are SGDLS and YYNGEE. Trimming removed 2 bases from V and 6 bases from J, with 15 bases in between. The CDR3 has 15 amino acids. The CDR3 bases are TGTGCCAGCAGCGTTGCTAGCATCCTTCTCAATGAGCAGTTCTTC. Translation gives CASSVASILLNEQFF. The full variable domain, rest sourced from reference TRBV9 and TRBJ2-1, is DSGVTQTPKHLITATGQRVTLRCSPRSGDLSVYWYQQSLDQGLQFLIQYYNGEERAKGNILERFSAQQFPDLHSELNLSSLELGDSALYFCASSVASILLNEQFFGPGTRLTVL.

The genes are TRBV4-3 and TRBJ1-3; 9 bases are a match to TRBD1. The CDR3 consists of 17 residues. V was clipped by 0 bases and J by 1 base; unmatched bases: 4. CDR1 and CDR2 from the germline V gene are LGHNA and YSLEER. CDR3 sequence reads: CASSQDGTGLSGNTIYF. CDR3 bases: TGCGCCAGCAGCCAAGATGGGACAGGGTTATCTGGAAACACCATATATTTT.

This clone was seen only once. The rearrangement joins TRBV6-2 or TRBV6-3 to TRBJ1-1; D is possibly TRBD1 (6 bases). This CDR3 region has 17 residues. V was clipped by 2 bases and J by 5 bases, with 21 bases between them. Per germline, CDR1 MNHEY and CDR2 SVGEGT. CDR3 nucleotide sequence: TGTGCCAGCAGTTACCCGCCAGGGGATATGGGGCAGACTGAAGCTTTCTTT. Translated, it gives CASSYPPGDMGQTEAFF.

The CDR3 sequence is CSASIPTITSSYNEQFF. DNA of the CDR3: TGCAGTGCTAGTATCCCGACTATCACGAGCTCCTACAATGAGCAGTTCTTC. The chain combines TRBV20-1 with TRBJ2-1; possible D gene TRBD2, 5 bases. Trimming shortened V by 3 bases and J by 0 bases, and 18 bases separated the two germline ends. Germline V CDR1 and CDR2: DFQATT, SNEGSKA (reference sequence). The CDR3 covers 17 residues.

The chain recombines TRBV28 with TRBJ1-2; D possibly corresponds to TRBD1 (5 bases). The ends were cut back, 6 bases at V and 4 bases at J, with 12 bases in the middle. The CDR3 contains 13 residues. Germline V gene lookup returns CDR1 MDHEN and CDR2 SYDVKM. The CDR3 region is CASSSGHTYGYTF. CDR3 sequence (DNA): TGTGCCAGCAGCTCCGGACACACCTATGGCTACACCTTC.

The chain links TRBV5-1 to TRBJ2-5; D ambiguous. The CDR3 covers 15 residues. Germline CDR1 SGHRS, CDR2 YFSETQ. Trimming left V 0 bases short and J 3 bases short, with 12 bases between. The CDR3 protein is CASSLGHRSKETQYF. CDR3 DNA: TGCGCCAGCAGCTTGGGACATAGGTCTAAAGAGACCCAGTACTTC.

The rearrangement links TRBV10-3 to TRBJ1-5, with D unresolved. The CDR3 consists of 14 residues. The germline gives CDR1 ENHRY, CDR2 SYGVKD. Trimming left V 2 bases short and J 7 bases short, with 12 bases between. CDR3 DNA sequence: TGTGCCATCAGTGAGGACTTGGGGAGACAGCCCCAGCATTTT. Translation: CAISEDLGRQPQHF.

The rearrangement joins TRBV14 to TRBJ2-7; 11 bases match TRBD1. J gave up 5 bases and V 6 bases, and 9 bases lay outside the gene matches. The CDR3 extends over 15 amino acids. Germline V gives CDR1 SGHDN, CDR2 FVKESK. The DNA for the CDR3 is TGTGCCAGCAGTAGCGGACAGGGGGCTCCCCACGAGCAGTACTTC. Protein sequence: CASSSGQGAPHEQYF.

The chain recombines TRBV18 with TRBJ2-7; TRBD2 aligns across 14 bases. Germline V lookup: CDR1 KGHSH, CDR2 LQKENI. This CDR3 region has 18 residues. V trimming: 5 bases; J trimming: 0 bases; junction bases outside the gene matches: 9. CDR3 sequence (DNA): TGTGCCAGCTCAGGACCGGGACTAGCGGGGGTTTCCTCCTACGAGCAGTACTTC. It translates to CASSGPGLAGVSSYEQYF. The full variable domain, with the rest looked up from reference TRBV18 and TRBJ2-7, is NAGVMQNPRHLVRRRGQEARLRCSPMKGHSHVYWYRQLPEEGLKFMVYLQKENIIDESGMPKERFSAEFPKEGPSILRIQQVVRGDSAAYFCASSGPGLAGVSSYEQYFGPGTRLTVT.

The J gene is TRBJ1-2, the V gene TRBV7-9, with D perhaps matching TRBD1 (5 bases). V was cut by 0 bases and J by 2 bases, with 7 bases left in between. This CDR3 is built from 14 residues. Germline V gene lookup returns CDR1 SEHNR and CDR2 FQNEAQ (reference sequence). CDR3 nucleotide sequence: TGTGCCAGCAGCTTAGCGTGGACAAACTATGGCTACACCTTC. This gives the protein CASSLAWTNYGYTF.

This rearrangement joins TRBV4-1 to TRBJ2-3; D is undetermined. This CDR3 contains 15 residues. V lost 0 bases, J lost 1 base, and 8 bases lay in between. Germline V lookup: CDR1 MGHRA, CDR2 YSYEKL. The CDR3 loop reads CASSQDERRTDTQYF. DNA of the CDR3: TGCGCCAGCAGCCAAGATGAGCGACGCACAGATACGCAGTATTTT.

V usage is TRBV12-3 or TRBV12-4 and J usage is TRBJ2-7, with D tentatively TRBD1 (5 bases). Trimming removed 5 bases at V and 3 bases at J, with 5 bases between. This CDR3 is 11 amino acids long. The CDR3 loop reads CASSQGYEQYF. In DNA form, the CDR3 reads TGTGCCAGCAGTCAGGGCTACGAGCAGTACTTC.

This clone showed up just a few times. This chain uses TRBV6-2 or TRBV6-3 with TRBJ2-1, with 7 bases matching TRBD2. Unmatched junction bases numbered 5, after V lost 5 bases and J lost 1 base. The CDR3 sequence is 15 residues long. Germline V gives CDR1 MNHEY, CDR2 SVGEGT. The CDR3 sequence: CASSTGLESYNEQFF. The CDR3 region has the DNA TGTGCCAGCAGTACCGGACTAGAGTCCTACAATGAGCAGTTCTTC.

This clone was counted a single time. The CDR3 nucleotides read TGTGCCAGCAGCCCCGGAGGGCGGGCCGGCACAGATACGCAGTATTTT. Its protein is CASSPGGRAGTDTQYF. The rearrangement joins TRBV7-9 to TRBJ2-3, with D perhaps TRBD2 (6 bases). V gave up 5 bases and J gave up 1 base, with 16 bases separating them. Germline loops: CDR1 SEHNR, CDR2 FQNEAQ (reference sequence). The CDR3 spans 16 residues.

This chain links TRBV6-6 with TRBJ2-5; D might be TRBD2 (6 bases). This CDR3 is 13 amino acids long. The V end was cut by 0 bases, the J end by 12 bases, with 14 bases between. Germline CDR1 reads MNHNY; CDR2 reads SVGAGI (reference sequence). Written as DNA, the CDR3 is TGTGCCAGCAGTTACTCAGGTGGCGGGGAAGAGTACTTC. This sequence encodes CASSYSGGGEEYF.

This rearrangement joins TRBV2 to TRBJ2-5; 11 bases fit TRBD2. The CDR3 is 16 residues long. The trim removed 1 base at V and 5 bases at J, leaving 6 bases unmatched. CDR1 is SNHLY and CDR2 is FYNNEI in the germline V gene. The CDR3 DNA reads as TGTGCCAGCAGTGAAGTGGTAGCGGGGGGGCGTGAGACCCAGTACTTC. This gives the protein CASSEVVAGGRETQYF.

J is TRBJ2-2 and V is TRBV7-2, with TRBD2 identical over 8 bases. Germline V lookup: CDR1 SGHTA, CDR2 FQGNSA. The CDR3 loop spans 15 amino acids. V shed 3 bases, J shed 8 bases, and the junction held 8 bases outside the gene matches. Here the CDR3 DNA reads TGTGCCAGCAGCTTCCGGGGGGGCCATTTAGGGGAGCTGTTTTTT. Translating gives CASSFRGGHLGELFF.

The chain recombines TRBV2 with TRBJ1-4; 9 bases are a match to TRBD1. The V gene's germline CDR1 is SNHLY and CDR2 FYNNEI. Trimming took 5 bases from V and 7 from J; bases not matched to a gene: 14. CDR3 size: 17 residues. The CDR3 nucleotides read TGTGCCAGCAGTCGGAGTACCCTACAGGGGGCGCGTGAAAAACTGTTTTTT. Translated, it gives CASSRSTLQGAREKLFF.

The chain has TRBV5-1 and TRBJ1-2; perhaps TRBD1 as D (5 bases). CDR1 and CDR2 from the germline V gene are SGHRS and YFSETQ. V lost 0 bases and J lost 7, with 10 bases in between. The length of the CDR3 is 13 residues. The CDR3 sequence is CASSLEGRSGYTF. The CDR3, as DNA: TGCGCCAGCAGCTTGGAGGGGCGGAGTGGCTACACCTTC. Drawing the rest from reference TRBV5-1 and TRBJ1-2, the complete variable domain is KAGVTQTPRYLIKTRGQQVTLSCSPISGHRSVSWYQQTPGQGLQFLFEYFSETQRNKGNFPGRFSGRQFSNSRSEMNVSTLELGDSALYLCASSLEGRSGYTFGSGTRLTVV.